Listed below are T cell receptor beta chains from one sample, sequenced in a study of blood T cell repertoires in COVID-19. Assay: immunoSEQ multiplex PCR; the TCRdb copy retains only in-frame clones and omits some. The data hold 75,000 to 90,000 clones, with 80% observed a single time. Specimen: peripheral blood. These receptors came from a woman in her thirties or forties with active or convalescent COVID-19. Each CDR3 is given with its conserved first and last residue. Fields, in order: V gene, clone size, J gene, D gene, CDR3 DNA, CDR3 protein. The D gene is left open where the match is weak. Clone size is stated in some rows and not others, as once, few, many or a class when expanded.

v_call: TRBV6-1; clone_size: once; j_call: TRBJ1-4; d_call: NA; cdr3_nt: TGTGCCAGCAGTGAGGCCCGGGGGAGGGGTCATGAAAAACTGTTTTTT; cdr3_aa: CASSEARGRGHEKLFF
v_call: TRBV11-2; clone_size: NA; j_call: TRBJ2-1; d_call: NA; cdr3_nt: TGTGCCAGCAGCTTTCCCCCCAGAACAGGGACCTACAATGAGCAGTTCTTC; cdr3_aa: CASSFPPRTGTYNEQFF
v_call: TRBV29-1; clone_size: NA; j_call: TRBJ1-1; d_call: NA; cdr3_nt: TGCAGCGTTGAACCGACCCGACTATCAATGAACACTGAAGCTTTCTTT; cdr3_aa: CSVEPTRLSMNTEAFF
v_call: TRBV13; clone_size: few; j_call: TRBJ1-4; d_call: NA; cdr3_nt: TGTGCCAGCAGCTTAGGAGAGAGCCTTGAAAAACTGTTTTTT; cdr3_aa: CASSLGESLEKLFF
v_call: TRBV11-2; clone_size: NA; j_call: TRBJ1-1; d_call: NA; cdr3_nt: TGTGCCAGCAGCTTAGGTCCGGTAGCAGCTTTCTTT; cdr3_aa: CASSLGPVAAFF
v_call: TRBV5-6; clone_size: NA; j_call: TRBJ2-1; d_call: NA; cdr3_nt: TGTGCCAGCAGCTTGGTAGGGGGACGAGACAATGAGCAGTTCTTC; cdr3_aa: CASSLVGGRDNEQFF
v_call: TRBV11-2; clone_size: few; j_call: TRBJ2-2; d_call: TRBD2; cdr3_nt: TGTGCCAGCAGCTTAGAGGTGTTGCGGGAGTACACCGGGGAGCTGTTTTTT; cdr3_aa: CASSLEVLREYTGELFF
v_call: TRBV3-1/TRBV3-2; clone_size: NA; j_call: TRBJ2-1; d_call: TRBD2; cdr3_nt: TGTGCCAGCAGCCAAGCGGGGGGGTCGTACAATGAGCAGTTCTTC; cdr3_aa: CASSQAGGSYNEQFF
v_call: TRBV20-1; clone_size: NA; j_call: TRBJ2-7; d_call: TRBD2; cdr3_nt: TGCAGTGCTAGTCTAGCGGGGGGGCCCGGCGAGCAGTACTTC; cdr3_aa: CSASLAGGPGEQYF
v_call: TRBV10-3; clone_size: NA; j_call: TRBJ2-7; d_call: NA; cdr3_nt: TGTGCCATCATGGGTGCGGGTTCCTACGAGCAGTACTTC; cdr3_aa: CAIMGAGSYEQYF
v_call: TRBV2; clone_size: NA; j_call: TRBJ2-3; d_call: TRBD2; cdr3_nt: TGTGCCAGCGCGTTGGGACTAGCGGGAATCAGCTACACAGATACGCAGTATTTT; cdr3_aa: CASALGLAGISYTDTQYF
v_call: TRBV3-1/TRBV3-2; clone_size: NA; j_call: TRBJ2-2; d_call: NA; cdr3_nt: TGTGCCAGCAGCCAAGACATGAACACCGGGGAGCTGTTTTTT; cdr3_aa: CASSQDMNTGELFF
v_call: TRBV7-8; clone_size: NA; j_call: TRBJ2-1; d_call: NA; cdr3_nt: TGTGCCAGCAGCTTAACAGGGATGGGTTTGGCTGAGCAGTTCTTC; cdr3_aa: CASSLTGMGLAEQFF
v_call: TRBV6-6; clone_size: once; j_call: TRBJ2-3; d_call: TRBD2; cdr3_nt: TGTGCCAGCAGGGGGTGGGGGACTAGTGACACAGATACGCAGTATTTT; cdr3_aa: CASRGWGTSDTDTQYF
v_call: TRBV3-1/TRBV3-2; clone_size: NA; j_call: TRBJ2-7; d_call: NA; cdr3_nt: TGTGCCAGCAGCCAACTGAGCTCCTACGAGCAGTACTTC; cdr3_aa: CASSQLSSYEQYF
v_call: TRBV6-6; clone_size: few; j_call: TRBJ2-2; d_call: TRBD2; cdr3_nt: TGTGCCAGCACCGGGACTAGCGGGACCGGGGAGCTGTTTTTT; cdr3_aa: CASTGTSGTGELFF
v_call: TRBV7-9; clone_size: NA; j_call: TRBJ2-3; d_call: NA; cdr3_nt: TGTGCCAGCAGCTTAGGTACGGCAGATACGCAGTATTTT; cdr3_aa: CASSLGTADTQYF
v_call: TRBV5-1; clone_size: NA; j_call: TRBJ2-5; d_call: NA; cdr3_nt: TGCGCCAGCACGGACACGAAGCAAGAGACCCAGTACTTC; cdr3_aa: CASTDTKQETQYF
v_call: TRBV4-3; clone_size: NA; j_call: TRBJ2-4; d_call: TRBD1; cdr3_nt: TGCGCCAGCAGCCAAACCAAGGGACAGGAAAACATTCAGTACTTC; cdr3_aa: CASSQTKGQENIQYF
v_call: TRBV5-1; clone_size: NA; j_call: TRBJ2-7; d_call: NA; cdr3_nt: TGCGCCAGCAGCATAGGGACAGCGGGCGAGCAGTACTTC; cdr3_aa: CASSIGTAGEQYF
v_call: TRBV4-2; clone_size: NA; j_call: TRBJ2-7; d_call: NA; cdr3_nt: TGTGCCAGCAGCCAAAGAATGGGGACTTACGAGCAGTACTTC; cdr3_aa: CASSQRMGTYEQYF
v_call: TRBV4-1; clone_size: NA; j_call: TRBJ1-2; d_call: TRBD1; cdr3_nt: TGCGCCAGCAGCCAAGATCAGGGGGGCAGGGGCTATGGCTACACCTTC; cdr3_aa: CASSQDQGGRGYGYTF
v_call: TRBV6-5; clone_size: NA; j_call: TRBJ1-2; d_call: NA; cdr3_nt: TGTGCCAGCAGTTACCACAGCGGACAGCTCTATGGCTACACCTTC; cdr3_aa: CASSYHSGQLYGYTF
v_call: TRBV18; clone_size: NA; j_call: TRBJ1-5; d_call: TRBD1; cdr3_nt: TGTGCCAGCTCACTTCAGCGACACCGAGACAGGGTCGTTTATAGCAATCAGCCCCAGCATTTT; cdr3_aa: CASSLQRHRDRVVYSNQPQHF
v_call: TRBV28; clone_size: NA; j_call: TRBJ1-5; d_call: NA; cdr3_nt: TGTGCCAGCAGCCCCGGGTTTGGTAGCAATCAGCCCCAGCATTTT; cdr3_aa: CASSPGFGSNQPQHF
v_call: TRBV7-2; clone_size: NA; j_call: TRBJ1-3; d_call: NA; cdr3_nt: TGTGCCAGCAGCTTAGTAGTTACTGGAAACACCATATATTTT; cdr3_aa: CASSLVVTGNTIYF
v_call: TRBV6-5; clone_size: NA; j_call: TRBJ2-7; d_call: TRBD1; cdr3_nt: TGTGCCACTTCTAGGGGAGACAGGGCCTACGAGCAGTACTTC; cdr3_aa: CATSRGDRAYEQYF
v_call: TRBV20-1; clone_size: NA; j_call: TRBJ2-1; d_call: NA; cdr3_nt: TGCAGTGCTACAATCAATGAGCAGTTCTTC; cdr3_aa: CSATINEQFF
v_call: TRBV5-8; clone_size: NA; j_call: TRBJ1-4; d_call: TRBD1; cdr3_nt: TGTGCCAGCAGCCTTCGGACAGGGGGCTACTTTTTT; cdr3_aa: CASSLRTGGYFF
v_call: TRBV9; clone_size: NA; j_call: TRBJ1-6; d_call: NA; cdr3_nt: TGTGCCAGCAGCGTCGGGGATTCACCCCTCCACTTT; cdr3_aa: CASSVGDSPLHF
v_call: TRBV3-1/TRBV3-2; clone_size: NA; j_call: TRBJ2-1; d_call: NA; cdr3_nt: TGTGCCAGCAGCGAAACTTCATCCGATGAGCAGTTCTTC; cdr3_aa: CASSETSSDEQFF
v_call: TRBV7-2; clone_size: once; j_call: TRBJ2-1; d_call: NA; cdr3_nt: TGTGCCGGTTCTAACTACAATGAGCAGTTCTTC; cdr3_aa: CAGSNYNEQFF
v_call: TRBV7-6; clone_size: NA; j_call: TRBJ2-5; d_call: TRBD2; cdr3_nt: TGTGCCAGCAGCTTAGCGGGACTAGCGGGGGGTAAAGAGACCCAGTACTTC; cdr3_aa: CASSLAGLAGGKETQYF
v_call: TRBV19; clone_size: NA; j_call: TRBJ1-1; d_call: TRBD1; cdr3_nt: TGTGCCAGTAGTAGAGGACAGGTTTGGCGGGGCACTGAAGCTTTCTTT; cdr3_aa: CASSRGQVWRGTEAFF
v_call: TRBV7-8; clone_size: NA; j_call: TRBJ2-3; d_call: NA; cdr3_nt: TGTGCCAGCAGCTTAGCGGTGGGGCTAGCGACAGATACGCAGTATTTT; cdr3_aa: CASSLAVGLATDTQYF
v_call: TRBV11-2; clone_size: NA; j_call: TRBJ2-1; d_call: NA; cdr3_nt: TGTGCCAGCAGCTTAGGACAGTCCTACAATGAGCAGTTCTTC; cdr3_aa: CASSLGQSYNEQFF
v_call: TRBV28; clone_size: NA; j_call: TRBJ1-1; d_call: NA; cdr3_nt: TGTGCCAGCAGTTTACAGAACAAGAACACTGAAGCTTTCTTT; cdr3_aa: CASSLQNKNTEAFF
v_call: TRBV19; clone_size: few; j_call: TRBJ2-5; d_call: NA; cdr3_nt: TGTGCCAGTAGTCAAAGCCCGACAGTCCAAGAGACCCAGTACTTC; cdr3_aa: CASSQSPTVQETQYF
v_call: TRBV9; clone_size: few; j_call: TRBJ1-4; d_call: NA; cdr3_nt: TGTGCCAGCAGCCCCACACTGGGCAGGCAGGAAAAACTGTTTTTT; cdr3_aa: CASSPTLGRQEKLFF
v_call: TRBV2; clone_size: NA; j_call: TRBJ2-3; d_call: NA; cdr3_nt: TGTGCCAGCAGGTCCAGTCCTAGCACAGATACGCAGTATTTT; cdr3_aa: CASRSSPSTDTQYF
v_call: TRBV5-8; clone_size: few; j_call: TRBJ2-5; d_call: TRBD2; cdr3_nt: TGTGCCAGCAGCTTGGCCGGGACTAGCGGGGCCTCCGAGACCCAGTACTTC; cdr3_aa: CASSLAGTSGASETQYF
v_call: TRBV5-1; clone_size: NA; j_call: TRBJ2-3; d_call: TRBD1; cdr3_nt: TGCGCCAGCAGCTTACCGGACAGGGAATACAGCACAGATACGCAGTATTTT; cdr3_aa: CASSLPDREYSTDTQYF
v_call: TRBV11-3; clone_size: NA; j_call: TRBJ2-1; d_call: NA; cdr3_nt: TGTGCCAGCAGCCCCAGAAGGGGGATACTAAACAATGAGCAGTTCTTC; cdr3_aa: CASSPRRGILNNEQFF
v_call: TRBV27; clone_size: NA; j_call: TRBJ2-1; d_call: NA; cdr3_nt: TGTGCCAGCAGTTTATCCCCTTACAATGAGCAGTTCTTC; cdr3_aa: CASSLSPYNEQFF
v_call: TRBV28; clone_size: NA; j_call: TRBJ2-1; d_call: NA; cdr3_nt: TGTGCCAGCAGTTTTCGGCAGGGAAACTACAATGAGCAGTTCTTC; cdr3_aa: CASSFRQGNYNEQFF
v_call: TRBV5-1; clone_size: NA; j_call: TRBJ2-3; d_call: NA; cdr3_nt: TGCGCCAGCAGCTTGGAAGGAGGTACGCAGTATTTT; cdr3_aa: CASSLEGGTQYF
v_call: TRBV7-2; clone_size: NA; j_call: TRBJ2-3; d_call: TRBD1; cdr3_nt: TGTGCCAGCAGCGGACAGGGGGCTTACGGGGATACGCAGTATTTT; cdr3_aa: CASSGQGAYGDTQYF
v_call: TRBV2; clone_size: NA; j_call: TRBJ2-3; d_call: NA; cdr3_nt: TGTGCCAGCCGGTTGGCGGGTTTTAGGACAGATACGCAGTATTTT; cdr3_aa: CASRLAGFRTDTQYF
v_call: TRBV9; clone_size: NA; j_call: TRBJ2-3; d_call: TRBD1; cdr3_nt: TGTGCCAGCAGCGTTACGGGACAGCGAACAGATACGCAGTATTTT; cdr3_aa: CASSVTGQRTDTQYF
v_call: TRBV7-3; clone_size: NA; j_call: TRBJ2-2; d_call: NA; cdr3_nt: TGTGCCAGCAGCATTGACTCGAACACCGGGGAGCTGTTTTTT; cdr3_aa: CASSIDSNTGELFF
v_call: TRBV12-3/TRBV12-4; clone_size: NA; j_call: TRBJ1-2; d_call: NA; cdr3_nt: TGTGCCAGCAGTTTAGGGGGCGATGGCTACACCTTC; cdr3_aa: CASSLGGDGYTF
v_call: TRBV7-9; clone_size: NA; j_call: TRBJ1-6; d_call: TRBD1; cdr3_nt: TGTGCCAGCAGCTTAGAGGGACAGGGCAATTCACCCCTCCACTTT; cdr3_aa: CASSLEGQGNSPLHF
v_call: TRBV5-4; clone_size: once; j_call: TRBJ1-1; d_call: NA; cdr3_nt: TGTGCCAGCAGCTTGGCGGCTACAGCTAACACTGAAGCTTTCTTT; cdr3_aa: CASSLAATANTEAFF
v_call: TRBV15; clone_size: NA; j_call: TRBJ2-7; d_call: NA; cdr3_nt: TGTGCCACCAGCAGCCACCGGGGGTACGAGCAGTACTTC; cdr3_aa: CATSSHRGYEQYF
v_call: TRBV28; clone_size: NA; j_call: TRBJ1-5; d_call: TRBD1; cdr3_nt: TGTGCCAGCACCGGGACAGGGGGCCATCAGCCCCAGCATTTT; cdr3_aa: CASTGTGGHQPQHF
v_call: TRBV29-1; clone_size: NA; j_call: TRBJ2-7; d_call: NA; cdr3_nt: TGCAGCGTTGAAGTCCCAGGGATGACCTACGAGCAGTACTTC; cdr3_aa: CSVEVPGMTYEQYF